This TCR beta chain was observed in a study of T-cell memory formation after mild COVID-19. There are many counts of this clonotype. What it recognizes is unknown. TCRalpha and TCRbeta libraries used 5'RACE with constant-segment primers and UMIs. TCRdb analysed the 5' RACE reads with MiXCR anew, one entry per CDR3 protein. The data hold fewer than 300,000 distinct CDR3 sequences, with over 15% observed a single time. Study results and limitations: Contracting CD4+ clones lay largely in CM and EM, with CD8+ ones residing in EMRA. That cross-reactive memory joined was suggested by some responding clones appearing in pre-infection memory.

Trimming cost V 2 bases and J 5 bases, with 10 bases left between them. Germline-derived CDR1 and CDR2 are SGHRS and YFSETQ. CDR3 size: 13 residues. This TCR came from a man between 18 and 35 years old who had mild COVID-19 (a few samples of this study predate the infection). Cell type and time point are not known. Sample: PBMCs or a T cell subset sorted from them (not recorded which). The V gene is TRBV5-1, the J gene TRBJ2-5, with D maybe TRBD1 (5 bases). The CDR3 here is CASSLGVAETQYF. CDR3 nucleotides: TGCGCCAGCAGCTTAGGGGTGGCGGAGACCCAGTACTTC.